This T cell receptor beta chain is drawn from a study of T cell changes during pregnancy in multiple sclerosis. Trimming stripped 0 bases from V and 0 bases from J, with 6 bases between. This CDR3 is 14 amino acids long. Germline V gene sequence: CDR1 SQVTM, CDR2 ANQGSEA. Measured with immunoSEQ multiplex PCR; TCRdb has only the in-frame clones, and not every one. The sample records about 38,000 clones, around 90% being singletons. This clone was recorded a few times. The sequence derives from a female donor in good health, enrolled as a control in a pregnancy study. This specimen consisted of CD4+ T cells from peripheral blood mononuclear cells, obtained after pregnancy. The chain has TRBV29-1 and TRBJ2-4; D is unresolved. The CDR3 DNA reads TGCAGCGTTGAAGACAGGTTAGCCAAAAACATTCAGTACTTC. Translated: CSVEDRLAKNIQYF. The full variable domain, in which reference TRBV29-1 and TRBJ2-4 provide the parts outside the CDR3, is SAVISQKPSRDICQRGTSLTIQCQVDSQVTMMFWYRQQPGQSLTLIATANQGSEATYESGFVIDKFPISRPNLTFSTLTVSNMSPEDSSIYLCSVEDRLAKNIQYFGAGTRLSVL.